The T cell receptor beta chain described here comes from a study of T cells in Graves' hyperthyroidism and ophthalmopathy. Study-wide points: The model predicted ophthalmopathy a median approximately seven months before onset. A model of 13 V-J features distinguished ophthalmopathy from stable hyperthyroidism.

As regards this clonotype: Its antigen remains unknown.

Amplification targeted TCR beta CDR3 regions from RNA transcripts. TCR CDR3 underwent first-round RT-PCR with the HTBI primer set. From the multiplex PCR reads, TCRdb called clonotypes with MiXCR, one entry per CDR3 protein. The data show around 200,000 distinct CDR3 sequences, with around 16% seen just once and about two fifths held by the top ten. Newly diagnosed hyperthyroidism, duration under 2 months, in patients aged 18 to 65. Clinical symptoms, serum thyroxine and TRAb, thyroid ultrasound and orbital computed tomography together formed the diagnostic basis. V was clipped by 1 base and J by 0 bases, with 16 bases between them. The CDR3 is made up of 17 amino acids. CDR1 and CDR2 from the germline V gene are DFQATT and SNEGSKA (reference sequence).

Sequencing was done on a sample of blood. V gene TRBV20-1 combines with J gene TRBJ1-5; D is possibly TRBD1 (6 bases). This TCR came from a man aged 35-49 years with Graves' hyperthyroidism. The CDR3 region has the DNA TGCAGTGCTAGAGTGGACAGACCCTTCTATAGCAATCAGCCCCAGCATTTT. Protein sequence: CSARVDRPFYSNQPQHF.